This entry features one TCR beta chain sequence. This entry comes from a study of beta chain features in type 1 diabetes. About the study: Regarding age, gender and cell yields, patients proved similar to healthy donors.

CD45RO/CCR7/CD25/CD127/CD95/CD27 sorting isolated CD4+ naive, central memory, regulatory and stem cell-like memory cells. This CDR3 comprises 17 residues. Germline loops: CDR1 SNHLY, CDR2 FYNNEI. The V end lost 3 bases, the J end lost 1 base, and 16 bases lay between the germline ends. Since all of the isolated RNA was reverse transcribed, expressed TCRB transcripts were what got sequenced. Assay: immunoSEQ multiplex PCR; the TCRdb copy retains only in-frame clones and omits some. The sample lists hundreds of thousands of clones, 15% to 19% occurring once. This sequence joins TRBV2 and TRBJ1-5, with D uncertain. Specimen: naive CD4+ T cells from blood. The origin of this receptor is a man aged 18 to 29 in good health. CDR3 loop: CASSDRRPLASNQPQHF. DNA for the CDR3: TGTGCCAGCAGTGACAGGAGGCCCCTAGCCAGCAATCAGCCCCAGCATTTT.